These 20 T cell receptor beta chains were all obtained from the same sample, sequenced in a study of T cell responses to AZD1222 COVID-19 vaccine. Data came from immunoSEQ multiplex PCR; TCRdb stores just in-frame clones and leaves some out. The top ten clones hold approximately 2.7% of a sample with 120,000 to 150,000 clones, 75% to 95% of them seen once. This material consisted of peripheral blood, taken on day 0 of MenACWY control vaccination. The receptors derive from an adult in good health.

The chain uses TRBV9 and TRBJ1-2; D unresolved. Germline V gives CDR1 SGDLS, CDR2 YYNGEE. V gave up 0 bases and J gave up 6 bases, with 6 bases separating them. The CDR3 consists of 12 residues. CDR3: CASSVAGDGYTF. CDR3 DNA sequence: TGTGCCAGCAGCGTAGCCGGGGATGGCTACACCTTC.

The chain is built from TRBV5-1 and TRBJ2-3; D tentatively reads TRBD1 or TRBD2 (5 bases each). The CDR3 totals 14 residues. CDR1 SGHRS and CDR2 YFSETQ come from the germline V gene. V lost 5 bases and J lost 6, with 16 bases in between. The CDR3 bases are TGCGCCAGCAGAGGAGTTGGGGGAATGGATACGCAGTATTTT. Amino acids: CASRGVGGMDTQYF. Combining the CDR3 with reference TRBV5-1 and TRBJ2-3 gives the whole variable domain KAGVTQTPRYLIKTRGQQVTLSCSPISGHRSVSWYQQTPGQGLQFLFEYFSETQRNKGNFPGRFSGRQFSNSRSEMNVSTLELGDSALYLCASRGVGGMDTQYFGPGTRLTVL.

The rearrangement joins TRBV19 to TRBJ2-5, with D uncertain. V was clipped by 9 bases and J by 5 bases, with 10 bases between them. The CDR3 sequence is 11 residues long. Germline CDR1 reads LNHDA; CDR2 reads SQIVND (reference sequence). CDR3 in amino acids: CASRLEETQYF. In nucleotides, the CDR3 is TGTGCCAGCAGGTTGGAGGAGACCCAGTACTTC.

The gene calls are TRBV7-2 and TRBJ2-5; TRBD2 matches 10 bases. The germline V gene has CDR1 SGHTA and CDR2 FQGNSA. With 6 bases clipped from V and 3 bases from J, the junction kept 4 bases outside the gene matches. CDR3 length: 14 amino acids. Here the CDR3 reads CASSSSGREETQYF. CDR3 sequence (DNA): TGTGCCAGCAGTTCTAGCGGGAGAGAAGAGACCCAGTACTTC.

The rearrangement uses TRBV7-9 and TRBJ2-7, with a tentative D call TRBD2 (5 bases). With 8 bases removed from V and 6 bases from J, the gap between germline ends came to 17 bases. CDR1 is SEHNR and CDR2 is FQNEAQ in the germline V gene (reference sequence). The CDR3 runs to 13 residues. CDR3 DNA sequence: TGTGCCAGCGAGAGCGGAGGAAACTCCGAGCAGTACTTC. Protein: CASESGGNSEQYF.

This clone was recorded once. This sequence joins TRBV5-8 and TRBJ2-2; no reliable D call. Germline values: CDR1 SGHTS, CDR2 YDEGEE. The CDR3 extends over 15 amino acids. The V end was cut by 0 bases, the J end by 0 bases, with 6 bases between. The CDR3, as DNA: TGTGCCAGCAGCTTGGTACACGCGAACACCGGGGAGCTGTTTTTT. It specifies CASSLVHANTGELFF.

CDR3 sequence (DNA): TGTGCCAGCAGCCGGACCGAGAGATCACCCCTCCACTTT. Translated: CASSRTERSPLHF. This chain connects TRBV7-9 to TRBJ1-6; D uncertain. Germline V lookup: CDR1 SEHNR, CDR2 FQNEAQ (reference sequence). CDR3 length equals 13 residues. V was clipped by 5 bases and J by 10 bases, with 12 bases between them.

Written as DNA, the CDR3 is TGTGCCGTAGGGGGGCCGAACACTGAAGCTTTCTTT. Protein sequence: CAVGGPNTEAFF. The V gene is TRBV10-3, the J gene TRBJ1-1; weak D call: TRBD1 (6 bases). Trimming took off 11 bases at V and 1 base at J, with 11 bases between the two ends. This CDR3 contains 12 residues. Germline lookup yields CDR1 ENHRY and CDR2 SYGVKD.

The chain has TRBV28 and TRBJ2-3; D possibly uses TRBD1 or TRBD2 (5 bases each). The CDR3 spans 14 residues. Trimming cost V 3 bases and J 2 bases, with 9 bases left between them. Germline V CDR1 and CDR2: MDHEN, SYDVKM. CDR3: CASSLGVPTDTQYF. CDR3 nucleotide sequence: TGTGCCAGCAGTTTGGGGGTCCCCACAGATACGCAGTATTTT.

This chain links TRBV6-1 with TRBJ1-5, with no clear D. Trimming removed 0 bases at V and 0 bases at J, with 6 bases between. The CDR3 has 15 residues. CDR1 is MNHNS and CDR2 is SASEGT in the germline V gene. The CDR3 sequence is CASSEAGGSNQPQHF. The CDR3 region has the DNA TGTGCCAGCAGTGAAGCGGGAGGTAGCAATCAGCCCCAGCATTTT.

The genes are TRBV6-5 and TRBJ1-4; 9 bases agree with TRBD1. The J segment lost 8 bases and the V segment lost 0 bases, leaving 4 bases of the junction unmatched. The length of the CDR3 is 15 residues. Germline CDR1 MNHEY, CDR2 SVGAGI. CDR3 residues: CASSYSRDRVEKLFF. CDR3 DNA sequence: TGTGCCAGCAGTTACTCGAGGGACAGGGTGGAAAAACTGTTTTTT.

CDR3: CASSQDTRHLNSNQPQHF. DNA of the CDR3: TGCGCCAGCAGCCAAGACACGCGTCACCTAAATAGCAATCAGCCCCAGCATTTT. The V gene is TRBV4-1, the J gene TRBJ1-5; D is undetermined. Deletions cut 0 bases from V and 0 bases from J, with 15 bases between. Per the germline V gene, CDR1 is MGHRA and CDR2 is YSYEKL. The CDR3 has 18 residues.

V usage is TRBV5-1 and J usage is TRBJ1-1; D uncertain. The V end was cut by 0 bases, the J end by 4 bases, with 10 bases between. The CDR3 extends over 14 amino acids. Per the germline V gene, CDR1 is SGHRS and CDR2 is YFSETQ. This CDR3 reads CASSLGSQGTEAFF. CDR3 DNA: TGCGCCAGCAGCTTGGGCTCCCAAGGCACTGAAGCTTTCTTT. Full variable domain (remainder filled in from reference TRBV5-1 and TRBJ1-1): KAGVTQTPRYLIKTRGQQVTLSCSPISGHRSVSWYQQTPGQGLQFLFEYFSETQRNKGNFPGRFSGRQFSNSRSEMNVSTLELGDSALYLCASSLGSQGTEAFFGQGTRLTVV.

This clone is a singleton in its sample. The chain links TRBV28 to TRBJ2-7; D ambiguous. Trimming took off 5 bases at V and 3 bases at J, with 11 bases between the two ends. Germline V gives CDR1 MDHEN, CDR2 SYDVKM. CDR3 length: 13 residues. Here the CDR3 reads CASSTKSGYEQYF. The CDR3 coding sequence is TGTGCCAGCAGTACAAAGTCAGGCTACGAGCAGTACTTC.

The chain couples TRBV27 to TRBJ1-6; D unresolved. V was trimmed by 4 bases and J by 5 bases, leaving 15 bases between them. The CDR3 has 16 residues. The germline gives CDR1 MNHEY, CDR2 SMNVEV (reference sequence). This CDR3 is CASSSFLDGNNSPLHF. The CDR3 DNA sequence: TGTGCCAGCAGTTCTTTTTTGGACGGGAATAATTCACCCCTCCACTTT.

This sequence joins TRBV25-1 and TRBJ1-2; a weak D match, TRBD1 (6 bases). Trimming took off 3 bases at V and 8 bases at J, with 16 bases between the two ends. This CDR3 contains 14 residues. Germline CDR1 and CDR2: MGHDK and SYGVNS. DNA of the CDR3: TGTGCCAGCAGTGATAAAGGCAGGGGAGACGGCTACACCTTC. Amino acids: CASSDKGRGDGYTF.

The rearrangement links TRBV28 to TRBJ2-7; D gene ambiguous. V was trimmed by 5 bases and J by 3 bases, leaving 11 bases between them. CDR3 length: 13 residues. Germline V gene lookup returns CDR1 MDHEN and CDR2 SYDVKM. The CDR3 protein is CASSPLTYYEQYF. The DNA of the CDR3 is TGTGCCAGCAGTCCCTTAACCTACTACGAGCAGTACTTC.

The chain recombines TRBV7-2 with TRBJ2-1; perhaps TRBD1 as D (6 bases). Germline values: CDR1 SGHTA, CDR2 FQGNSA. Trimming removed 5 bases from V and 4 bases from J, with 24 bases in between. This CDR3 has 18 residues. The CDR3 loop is CASSLKGGGRQIYNEQFF. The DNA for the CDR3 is TGTGCCAGCAGCCTAAAAGGTGGGGGCCGTCAAATATACAATGAGCAGTTCTTC.

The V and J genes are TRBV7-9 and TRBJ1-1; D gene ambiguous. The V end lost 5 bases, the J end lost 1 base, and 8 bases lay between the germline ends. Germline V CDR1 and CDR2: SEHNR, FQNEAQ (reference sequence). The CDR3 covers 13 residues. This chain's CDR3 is CASSAKQNTEAFF. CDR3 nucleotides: TGTGCCAGCAGCGCGAAACAGAACACTGAAGCTTTCTTT.

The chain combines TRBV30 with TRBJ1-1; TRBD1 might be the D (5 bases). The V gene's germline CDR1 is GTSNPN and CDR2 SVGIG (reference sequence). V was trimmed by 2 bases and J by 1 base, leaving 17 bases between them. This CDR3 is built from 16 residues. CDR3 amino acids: CAWSLRGQGANTEAFF. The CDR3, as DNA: TGTGCCTGGAGTCTAAGAGGGCAGGGTGCGAACACTGAAGCTTTCTTT.